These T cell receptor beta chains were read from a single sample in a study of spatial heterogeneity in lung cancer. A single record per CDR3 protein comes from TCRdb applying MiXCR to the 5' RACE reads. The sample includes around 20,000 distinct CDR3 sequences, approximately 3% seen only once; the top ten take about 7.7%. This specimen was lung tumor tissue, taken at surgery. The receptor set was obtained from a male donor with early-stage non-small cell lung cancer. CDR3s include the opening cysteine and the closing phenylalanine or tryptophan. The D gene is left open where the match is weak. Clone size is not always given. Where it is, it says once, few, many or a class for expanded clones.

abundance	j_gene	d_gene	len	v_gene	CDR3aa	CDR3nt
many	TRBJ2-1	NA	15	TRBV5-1	CASSLGLWGNYEQFF	TGCGCCAGCAGCTTGGGTCTTTGGGGGAACTATGAGCAGTTCTTC
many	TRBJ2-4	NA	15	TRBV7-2	CASSLGPGAQDIQYF	TGTGCCAGCAGCTTAGGGCCTGGGGCCCAAGACATTCAGTACTTC
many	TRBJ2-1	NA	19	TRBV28	CASSPKQYRVPSSYNEQFF	TGTGCCAGCAGTCCGAAACAGTACAGGGTACCCTCCTCCTACAATGAGCAGTTCTTC
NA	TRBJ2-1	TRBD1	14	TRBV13	CASSSRDRYNEQFF	TGTGCCAGCAGCTCCCGGGACAGATACAATGAGCAGTTCTTC
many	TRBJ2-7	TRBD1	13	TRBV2	CASTTNRGYEQYF	TGTGCCAGCACCACCAACAGGGGCTACGAGCAGTACTTC
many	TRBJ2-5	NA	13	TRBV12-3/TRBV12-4	CASSFGSTATQYF	TGTGCCAGCAGTTTCGGCTCAACAGCGACCCAGTACTTC
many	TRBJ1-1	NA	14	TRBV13	CASSLTPENTEAFF	TGTGCCAGCAGCTTAACCCCCGAGAACACTGAAGCTTTCTTT
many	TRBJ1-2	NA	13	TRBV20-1	CSAGTWANYGYTF	TGCAGTGCTGGAACGTGGGCTAACTATGGCTACACCTTC
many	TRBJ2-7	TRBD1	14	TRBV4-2	CASSQNRGLYEQYF	TGTGCCAGCAGCCAAAACAGGGGTCTTTACGAGCAGTACTTC
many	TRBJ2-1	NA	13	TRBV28	CASSKTNYNEQFF	TGTGCCAGCAGCAAGACTAATTACAATGAGCAGTTCTTC
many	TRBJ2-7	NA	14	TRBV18	CASSPDARSYEQYF	TGTGCCAGCTCACCAGATGCGCGGAGCTACGAGCAGTACTTC
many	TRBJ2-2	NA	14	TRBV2	CASRASANTGELFF	TGTGCCAGCAGAGCTAGCGCCAACACCGGGGAGCTGTTTTTT
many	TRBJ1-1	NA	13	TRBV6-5	CASTRGQNTEAFF	TGTGCCAGCACAAGGGGTCAGAACACTGAAGCTTTCTTT
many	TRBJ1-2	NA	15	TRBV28	CASRPGQNINYGYTF	TGTGCCAGCAGACCCGGACAGAATATTAACTATGGCTACACCTTC
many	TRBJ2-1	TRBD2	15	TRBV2	CASSEGAGGVDEQFF	TGTGCCAGCAGTGAAGGGGCGGGAGGGGTGGATGAGCAGTTCTTC
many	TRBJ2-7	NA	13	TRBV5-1	CASSQGSSTEQYF	TGCGCCAGCAGCCAGGGGTCGTCTACTGAGCAGTACTTC
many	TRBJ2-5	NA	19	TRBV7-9	CASSRAFGGGRREKETQYF	TGTGCCAGCAGCCGTGCCTTCGGCGGAGGGAGGAGGGAAAAAGAGACCCAGTACTTC
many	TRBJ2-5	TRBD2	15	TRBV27	CASSRTSGSQETQYF	TGTGCCAGCAGTAGGACTAGCGGGAGCCAAGAGACCCAGTACTTC
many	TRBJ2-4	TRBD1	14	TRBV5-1	CASSPGQGMVIQYF	TGCGCCAGCAGTCCCGGACAGGGTATGGTCATTCAGTACTTC
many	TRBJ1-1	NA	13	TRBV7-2	CASSLWGRTEAFF	TGTGCCAGCAGCTTATGGGGTAGGACTGAAGCTTTCTTT
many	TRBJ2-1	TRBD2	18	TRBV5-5	CASSLEPSGSSPYNEQFF	TGTGCCAGCAGCTTGGAGCCTAGCGGGAGTAGCCCCTACAATGAGCAGTTCTTC